Listed here are 3 T cell receptor beta chains from one sample, sequenced in a study of T cell changes during pregnancy in multiple sclerosis. Assay: immunoSEQ multiplex PCR; the TCRdb copy retains only in-frame clones and omits some. The sample lists under 95,000 clones; more than 90% were seen once. The sample here was peripheral blood, taken in the second trimester of pregnancy. The receptors shown here come from a female donor with multiple sclerosis, enrolled in a pregnancy study.

The chain recombines TRBV30 with TRBJ1-1, with TRBD1 matching over 7 bases. The CDR3 covers 14 residues. Trimming took 2 bases from V and 7 from J; bases not matched to a gene: 10. CDR1 GTSNPN and CDR2 SVGIG come from the germline V gene (reference sequence). The CDR3 loop reads CAWSISDWTGEAFF. CDR3 in DNA: TGTGCCTGGAGTATAAGCGATTGGACAGGTGAAGCTTTCTTT.

J is TRBJ1-2 and V is TRBV5-1; no reliable D call. CDR1 and CDR2 (germline): SGHRS, YFSETQ. V was trimmed by 0 bases and J by 6 bases, leaving 12 bases between them. The CDR3 length is 14 residues. The CDR3 loop reads CASSLEGGYHGYTF. In DNA form, the CDR3 reads TGCGCCAGCAGCTTGGAGGGCGGGTACCATGGCTACACCTTC.

The rearrangement links TRBV15 to TRBJ2-7; TRBD1 aligns across 8 bases. Trimming took 5 bases from V and 6 from J; bases not matched to a gene: 12. Germline CDR1 LNHNV, CDR2 YYDKDF (reference sequence). This CDR3 is 15 amino acids long. The CDR3 DNA sequence: TGTGCCACCAGCCCAAAAAGGACAGGGTACAGCGAGCAGTACTTC. Its protein product is CATSPKRTGYSEQYF.